The clone carrying this TCR beta chain was counted many times. This sample stems from a study of identical twins. V lost 6 bases to trimming and J lost 8 bases; unmatched junction nucleotides: 7. The germline V gene has CDR1 SEHNR and CDR2 FQNEAQ (reference sequence). CDR3 length equals 14 residues. TCRdb re-analysed the 5' RACE reads in MiXCR, keeping a single row per CDR3 protein. Here the sample spans roughly 710,000 distinct CDR3 sequences, 5.5% to 6.5% being singletons. This TCR derives from a man younger than 35 in good health. The V call is TRBV7-9, the J call TRBJ1-4, with 9 bases that match TRBD1. Sequences were obtained from naive T cells sorted from blood. This CDR3 reads CASRSTGGAEKLFF. Here the CDR3 DNA reads TGTGCCAGCAGGTCTACAGGGGGCGCGGAAAAACTGTTTTTT.